Shown below are 5 T cell receptor beta chains from a single sample sequenced in a study of technical replicates of blood from a handful of donors. Measured with immunoSEQ multiplex PCR; TCRdb has only the in-frame clones, and not every one. Among approximately 100,000 clones listed, 90% to 97% were seen once. Specimen: T cells isolated from PBMCs. These receptors were taken from a human donor in good health.

The CDR3 reads CASSLYREGYTF. In DNA form, the CDR3 reads TGTGCCAGCAGTTTATACAGGGAAGGCTACACCTTC. This rearrangement joins TRBV28 to TRBJ1-2; tentative D call: TRBD1 (6 bases). Looked up from germline, CDR1 is MDHEN and CDR2 is SYDVKM. V lost 1 base and J lost 8, with 8 bases in between. The CDR3 sequence is 12 residues long.

This clone appeared once. This rearrangement joins TRBV14 to TRBJ2-1, with 13 bases aligning to TRBD2. Germline V CDR1 and CDR2: SGHDN, FVKESK. This CDR3 comprises 17 residues. V trimming: 1 base; J trimming: 5 bases; junction bases outside the gene matches: 5. The CDR3 here is CASSQVLAGGGHNEQFF. CDR3 nucleotides: TGTGCCAGCAGCCAAGTACTAGCGGGAGGGGGGCACAATGAGCAGTTCTTC. Together with reference TRBV14 and TRBJ2-1, the CDR3 gives the full variable domain: EAGVTQFPSHSVIEKGQTVTLRCDPISGHDNLYWYRRVMGKEIKFLLHFVKESKQDESGMPNNRFLAERTGGTYSTLKVQPAELEDSGVYFCASSQVLAGGGHNEQFFGPGTRLTVL.

V usage is TRBV5-1 and J usage is TRBJ1-2; D is perhaps TRBD1 (5 bases). The CDR3 is made up of 12 amino acids. Trimming took 3 bases from V and 6 from J, leaving 9 bases between them. The germline gives CDR1 SGHRS, CDR2 YFSETQ. CDR3 nucleotides: TGCGCCAGCAGCTCGGGGGGGGATGGCTACACCTTC. Encoded protein: CASSSGGDGYTF.

The chain combines TRBV27 with TRBJ1-2; the D is unclear. Per the germline V gene, CDR1 is MNHEY and CDR2 is SMNVEV (reference sequence). The CDR3 sequence is 15 residues long. V lost 4 bases and J 8 bases, leaving 20 bases between the germline ends. The CDR3 reads CASSSPLSTGWGYTF. The CDR3 region has the DNA TGTGCCAGCAGTTCCCCCCTGTCAACGGGGTGGGGCTACACCTTC.

This clone was recorded once. The J gene is TRBJ2-5, the V gene TRBV5-1, with 7 nucleotides matching TRBD1. This CDR3 region has 13 residues. Germline CDR1 and CDR2: SGHRS and YFSETQ. The V and J ends lost 8 bases and 5 bases, in that order; junction bases with no gene match: 9. CDR3 loop: CASRQGPRETQYF. The DNA of the CDR3 is TGCGCCAGTAGACAGGGACCTCGGGAGACCCAGTACTTC.